This T cell receptor beta chain is from a study of shared clonotypes between healthy human individuals. In the case of this clone: Its antigen remains unidentified.

CDR3 size: 15 residues. CDR1 is SGHTA and CDR2 is FQGNSA in the germline V gene. V shed 5 bases, J shed 4 bases, and the junction held 5 bases outside the gene matches. The study's findings and limits: Clonotypes shared by all four donors outscored non-shared clonotypes in generation probability. Sharing across four donors was highest in naive CD4 (roughly 5%) and lowest in memory CD8 (approximately 0.4%).

The authors ran the assay at deep level. On sorted subsets, replicate PCRs used about 200 ng DNA, or 25,000 to 35,000 T cell genomes. The data were produced by immunoSEQ multiplex PCR, yet TCRdb's version contains in-frame clones alone and is incomplete. The table has millions of clones, roughly nine tenths seen once. The chain links TRBV7-2 to TRBJ1-5; 10 bases align to TRBD1. Sequencing was done on a sample of naive CD4+ T cells sorted from blood. Subset in this sample: CD45RA+ positively selected. This TCR came from a man younger than 30 in good health. The CDR3 sequence is CASSRTGGGNQPQHF. As DNA, the CDR3 is TGTGCCAGCAGCCGGACAGGGGGAGGGAATCAGCCCCAGCATTTT.